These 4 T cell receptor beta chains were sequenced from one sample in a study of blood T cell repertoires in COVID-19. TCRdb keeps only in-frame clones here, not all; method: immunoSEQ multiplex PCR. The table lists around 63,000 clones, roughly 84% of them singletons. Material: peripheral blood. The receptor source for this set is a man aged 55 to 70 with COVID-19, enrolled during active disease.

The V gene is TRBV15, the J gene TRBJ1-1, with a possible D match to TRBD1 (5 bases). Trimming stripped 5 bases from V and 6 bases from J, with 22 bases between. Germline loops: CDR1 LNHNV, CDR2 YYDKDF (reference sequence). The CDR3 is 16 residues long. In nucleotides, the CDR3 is TGTGCCACCAGCCGACATAGGGGTCGATGGGAAGCTGAAGCTTTCTTT. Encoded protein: CATSRHRGRWEAEAFF. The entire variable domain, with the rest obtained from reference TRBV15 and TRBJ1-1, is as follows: DAMVIQNPRYQVTQFGKPVTLSCSQTLNHNVMYWYQQKSSQAPKLLFHYYDKDFNNEADTPDNFQSRRPNTSFCFLDIRSPGLGDTAMYLCATSRHRGRWEAEAFFGQGTRLTVV.

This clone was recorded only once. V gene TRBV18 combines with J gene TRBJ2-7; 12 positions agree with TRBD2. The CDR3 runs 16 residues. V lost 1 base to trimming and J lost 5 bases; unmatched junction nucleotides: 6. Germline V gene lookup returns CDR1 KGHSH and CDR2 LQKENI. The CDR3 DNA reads TGTGCCAGCTCACCACGAAGACTAGCGGGAGTTAACGAGCAGTACTTC. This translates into CASSPRRLAGVNEQYF.

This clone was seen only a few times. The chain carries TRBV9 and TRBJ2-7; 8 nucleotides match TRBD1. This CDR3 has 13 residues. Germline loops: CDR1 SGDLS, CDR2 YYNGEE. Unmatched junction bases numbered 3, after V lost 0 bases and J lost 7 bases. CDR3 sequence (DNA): TGTGCCAGCAGCGTAGAGCGGACAGGGGAGCAGTACTTC. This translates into CASSVERTGEQYF.

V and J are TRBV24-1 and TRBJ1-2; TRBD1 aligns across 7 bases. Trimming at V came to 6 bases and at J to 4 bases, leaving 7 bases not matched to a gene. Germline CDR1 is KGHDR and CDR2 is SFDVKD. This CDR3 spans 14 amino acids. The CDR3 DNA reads TGTGCCACCAGTAAAAACGACAGGGCCTATGGCTACACCTTC. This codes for CATSKNDRAYGYTF.